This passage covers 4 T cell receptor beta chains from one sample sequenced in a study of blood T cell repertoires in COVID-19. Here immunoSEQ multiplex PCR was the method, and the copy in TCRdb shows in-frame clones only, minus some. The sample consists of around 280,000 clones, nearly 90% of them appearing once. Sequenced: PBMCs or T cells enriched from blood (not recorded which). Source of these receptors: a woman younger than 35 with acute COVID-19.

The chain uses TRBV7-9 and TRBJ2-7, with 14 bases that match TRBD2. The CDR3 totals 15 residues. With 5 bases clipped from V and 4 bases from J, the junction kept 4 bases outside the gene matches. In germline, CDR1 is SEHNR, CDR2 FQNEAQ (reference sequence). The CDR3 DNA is TGTGCCAGCAGCCAGGGACTAGCGGGAGCATACGAGCAGTACTTC. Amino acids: CASSQGLAGAYEQYF.

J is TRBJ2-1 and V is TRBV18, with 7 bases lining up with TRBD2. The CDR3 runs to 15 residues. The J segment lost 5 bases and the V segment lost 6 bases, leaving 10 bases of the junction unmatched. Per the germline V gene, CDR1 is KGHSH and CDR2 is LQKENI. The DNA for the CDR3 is TGTGCCAGCTCCCACCATGCGGGAGTAGACAATGAGCAGTTCTTC. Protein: CASSHHAGVDNEQFF.

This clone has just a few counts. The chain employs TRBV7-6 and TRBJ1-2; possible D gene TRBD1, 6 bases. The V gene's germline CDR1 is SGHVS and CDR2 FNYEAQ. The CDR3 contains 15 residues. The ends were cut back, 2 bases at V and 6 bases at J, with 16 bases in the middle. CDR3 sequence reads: CASSLTPFDRNGYTF. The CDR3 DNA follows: TGTGCCAGCAGCTTAACTCCCTTTGACAGGAATGGCTACACCTTC.

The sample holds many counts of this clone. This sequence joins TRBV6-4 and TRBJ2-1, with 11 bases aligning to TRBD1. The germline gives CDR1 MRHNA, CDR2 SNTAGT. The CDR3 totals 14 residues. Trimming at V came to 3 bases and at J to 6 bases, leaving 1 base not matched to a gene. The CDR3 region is CASSEGTGGNEQFF. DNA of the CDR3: TGTGCCAGCAGTGAGGGGACAGGGGGCAATGAGCAGTTCTTC.